The clone carrying this TCR beta chain has at least ten counts. Its target is unknown. TCRdb itself ran the multiplex PCR reads through MiXCR, one entry per CDR3 protein. The sample consists of 100,000 or so distinct CDR3 sequences, around 21% of them appearing once. CDR3 length equals 15 residues. CDR1 and CDR2 (germline): SGHTS, YDEGEE. V shed 6 bases, J shed 3 bases, and the junction held 8 bases outside the gene matches. This record comes from a study of breast tumors, draining lymph nodes, adjacent tissues. Study results and caveats: Data fit most tumor T cells coming from lymph node, expanding in tumor.

The lymph nodes were axillary draining lymph nodes from breast cancer patients. This clonotype was sampled from a female donor with breast cancer. Some clones in this sample may be carry-over from other donors' samples. The sample was axillary lymph node tissue. The V call is TRBV5-8, the J call TRBJ2-2; 7 bases align to TRBD1. The DNA of the CDR3 is TGTGCCAGCACCACCGACAGGGTACACACCGGGGAGCTGTTTTTT. This translates into CASTTDRVHTGELFF.